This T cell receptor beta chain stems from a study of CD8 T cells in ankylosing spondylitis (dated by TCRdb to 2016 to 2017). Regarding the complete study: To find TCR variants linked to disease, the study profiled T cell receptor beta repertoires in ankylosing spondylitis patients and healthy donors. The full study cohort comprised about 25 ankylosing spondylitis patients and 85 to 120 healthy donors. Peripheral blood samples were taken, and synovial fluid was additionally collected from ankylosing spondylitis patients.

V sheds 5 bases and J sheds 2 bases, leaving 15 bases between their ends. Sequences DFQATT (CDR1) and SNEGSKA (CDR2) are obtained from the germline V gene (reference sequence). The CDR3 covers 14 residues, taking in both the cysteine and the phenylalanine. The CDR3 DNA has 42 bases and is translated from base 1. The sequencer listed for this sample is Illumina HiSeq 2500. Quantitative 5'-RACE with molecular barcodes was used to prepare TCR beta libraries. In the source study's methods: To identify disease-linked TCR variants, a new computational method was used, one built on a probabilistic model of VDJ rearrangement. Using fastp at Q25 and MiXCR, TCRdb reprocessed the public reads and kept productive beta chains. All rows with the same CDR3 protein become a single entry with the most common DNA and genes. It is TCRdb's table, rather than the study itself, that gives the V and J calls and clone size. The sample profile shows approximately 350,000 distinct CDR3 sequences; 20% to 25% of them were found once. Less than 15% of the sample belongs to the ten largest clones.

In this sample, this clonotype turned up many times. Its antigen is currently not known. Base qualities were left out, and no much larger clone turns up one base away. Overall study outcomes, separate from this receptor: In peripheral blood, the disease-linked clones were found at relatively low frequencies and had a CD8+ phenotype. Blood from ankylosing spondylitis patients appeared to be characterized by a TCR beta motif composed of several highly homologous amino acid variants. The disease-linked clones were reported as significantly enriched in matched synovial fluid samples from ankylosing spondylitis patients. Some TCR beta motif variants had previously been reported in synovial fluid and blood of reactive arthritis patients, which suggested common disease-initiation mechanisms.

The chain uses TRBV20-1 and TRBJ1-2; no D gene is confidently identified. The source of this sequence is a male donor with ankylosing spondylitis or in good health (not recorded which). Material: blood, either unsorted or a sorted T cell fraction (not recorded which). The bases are TGCAGTGCTTTCAGTCTCGGGATAAACTATGGCTACACCTTC. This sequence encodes CSAFSLGINYGYTF.